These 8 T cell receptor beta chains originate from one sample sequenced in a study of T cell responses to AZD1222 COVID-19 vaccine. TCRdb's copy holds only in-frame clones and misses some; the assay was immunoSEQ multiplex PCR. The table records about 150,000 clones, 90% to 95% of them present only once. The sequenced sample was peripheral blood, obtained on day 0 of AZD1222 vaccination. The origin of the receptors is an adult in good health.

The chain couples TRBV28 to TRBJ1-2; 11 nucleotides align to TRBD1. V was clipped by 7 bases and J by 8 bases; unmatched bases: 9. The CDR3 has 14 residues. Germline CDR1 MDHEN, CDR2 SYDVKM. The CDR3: CASMEGTGGRGYTF. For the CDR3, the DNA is TGTGCCAGCATGGAGGGGACAGGGGGAAGGGGCTACACCTTC.

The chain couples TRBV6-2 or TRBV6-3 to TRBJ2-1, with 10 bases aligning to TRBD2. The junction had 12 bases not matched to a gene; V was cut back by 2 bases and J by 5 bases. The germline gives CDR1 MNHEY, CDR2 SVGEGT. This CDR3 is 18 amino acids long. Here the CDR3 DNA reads TGTGCCAGCAGTTACGGTCCCGTTCCTAGCGGGAGTAACAATGAGCAGTTCTTC. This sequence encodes CASSYGPVPSGSNNEQFF.

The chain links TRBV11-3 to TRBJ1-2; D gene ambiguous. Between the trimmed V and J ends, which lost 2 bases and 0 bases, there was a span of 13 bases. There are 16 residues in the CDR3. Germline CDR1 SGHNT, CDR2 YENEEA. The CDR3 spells CASSLSNRNPNYGYTF. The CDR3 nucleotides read TGTGCCAGCAGCTTATCTAACAGAAATCCTAACTATGGCTACACCTTC.

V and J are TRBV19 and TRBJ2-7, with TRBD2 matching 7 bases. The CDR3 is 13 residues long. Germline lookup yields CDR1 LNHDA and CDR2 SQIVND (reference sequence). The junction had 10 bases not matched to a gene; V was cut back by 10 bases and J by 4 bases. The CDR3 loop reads CATAPGLPYEQYF. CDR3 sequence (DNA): TGTGCCACCGCTCCGGGACTACCTTACGAGCAGTACTTC.

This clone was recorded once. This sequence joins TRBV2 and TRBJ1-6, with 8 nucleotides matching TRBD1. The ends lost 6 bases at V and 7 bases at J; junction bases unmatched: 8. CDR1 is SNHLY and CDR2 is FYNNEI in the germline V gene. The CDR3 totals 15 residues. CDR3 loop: CASRETGVWNSPLHF. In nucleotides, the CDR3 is TGTGCCAGCAGGGAGACAGGGGTGTGGAATTCACCCCTCCACTTT.

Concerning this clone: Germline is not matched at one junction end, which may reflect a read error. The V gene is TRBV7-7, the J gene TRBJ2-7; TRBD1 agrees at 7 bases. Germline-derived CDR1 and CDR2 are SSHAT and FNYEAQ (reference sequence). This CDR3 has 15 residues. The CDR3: CASSLGRQGVYEQYF. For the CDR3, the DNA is TGTGCTAGCAGCTTGGGCCGACAGGGAGTCTACGAGCAGTACTTC.

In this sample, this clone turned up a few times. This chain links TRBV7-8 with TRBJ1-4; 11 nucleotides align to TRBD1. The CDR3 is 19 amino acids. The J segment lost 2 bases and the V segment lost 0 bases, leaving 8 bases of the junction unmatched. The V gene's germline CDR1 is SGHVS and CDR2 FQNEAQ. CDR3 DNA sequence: TGTGCCAGCAGCTTAGCGAGGACAGGGGGCAGAGGGACTAATGAAAAACTGTTTTTT. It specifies CASSLARTGGRGTNEKLFF.

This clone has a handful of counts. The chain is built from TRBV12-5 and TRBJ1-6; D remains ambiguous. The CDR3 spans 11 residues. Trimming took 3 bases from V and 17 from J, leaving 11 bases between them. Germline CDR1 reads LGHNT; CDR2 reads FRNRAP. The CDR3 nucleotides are TGTGCTAGTGGTTTAGGTTGGGCAGTCCACTTT. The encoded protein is CASGLGWAVHF. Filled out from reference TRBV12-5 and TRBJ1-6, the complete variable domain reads DARVTQTPRHKVTEMGQEVTMRCQPILGHNTVFWYRQTMMQGLELLAYFRNRAPLDDSGMPKDRFSAEMPDATLATLKIQPSEPRDSAVYFCASGLGWAVHFGNGTRLTVT.